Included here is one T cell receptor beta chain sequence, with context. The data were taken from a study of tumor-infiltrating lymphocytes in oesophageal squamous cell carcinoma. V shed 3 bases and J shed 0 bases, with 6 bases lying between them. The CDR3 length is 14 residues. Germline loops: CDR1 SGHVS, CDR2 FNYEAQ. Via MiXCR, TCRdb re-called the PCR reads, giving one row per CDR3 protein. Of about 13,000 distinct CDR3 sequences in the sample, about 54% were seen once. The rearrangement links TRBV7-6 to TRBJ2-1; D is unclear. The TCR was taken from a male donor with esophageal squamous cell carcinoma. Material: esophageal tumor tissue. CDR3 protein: CASSLASSYNEQFF. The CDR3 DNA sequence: TGTGCCAGCAGCTTGGCTAGCTCCTACAATGAGCAGTTCTTC. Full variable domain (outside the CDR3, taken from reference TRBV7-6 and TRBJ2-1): GAGVSQSPRYKVTKRGQDVALRCDPISGHVSLYWYRQALGQGPEFLTYFNYEAQQDKSGLPNDRFSAERPEGSISTLTIQRTEQRDSAMYRCASSLASSYNEQFFGPGTRLTVL.